The T cell receptor (beta chain) described here comes from a study of CD8 T cells in ankylosing spondylitis. In making TCR beta libraries, quantitative 5'-RACE with molecular barcodes was used. TCRdb reanalysed the 5' RACE reads using MiXCR and keeps one entry per CDR3 protein. The sample consists of about 350,000 distinct CDR3 sequences, roughly 20% of them appearing once. Germline CDR1 is SQVTM and CDR2 is ANQGSEA. The V segment lost 1 base and the J segment 1 base; nucleotides outside the gene matches: 6. The CDR3 has 17 amino acids. Input material: blood, either unsorted or a sorted T cell fraction (not recorded which). The chain uses TRBV29-1 and TRBJ2-2; TRBD2 matches at 10 bases. The TCR sequence derives from a male donor with ankylosing spondylitis or in good health (not recorded which). In DNA, the CDR3 is TGCAGCGTTGAAGGGGCTAGCGGGGGCCAGAACACCGGGGAGCTGTTTTTT. It is translated as CSVEGASGGQNTGELFF.